One sample yielded the 20 T cell receptor beta chains listed below, sequenced in a study of blood T cells in healthy people across ages. The authors ran a second PCR of about 6 to 11 cycles using a sample-barcoded 5' primer and a J-beta primer mix. MiXCR, applied by TCRdb to the 5' RACE reads, yields one record per CDR3 protein. Altogether over 950,000 distinct CDR3 sequences are present, roughly half being singletons, with the ten largest covering about a fifth. Material: blood. These receptors were obtained from a woman in her sixties in good health.

The gene calls are TRBV27 and TRBJ1-2; unclear D gene. The CDR3 spans 11 residues. Deletions cut 10 bases from V and 4 bases from J, with 10 bases between. Germline CDR1 is MNHEY and CDR2 is SMNVEV (reference sequence). CDR3 loop: CATGVGYGYTF. The CDR3 nucleotides are TGTGCCACCGGCGTGGGCTATGGCTACACCTTC.

The chain employs TRBV6-2 or TRBV6-3 and TRBJ2-5, with 11 nucleotides matching TRBD2. Germline values: CDR1 MNHEY, CDR2 SVGEGT. This CDR3 is 17 amino acids long. V lost 10 bases to trimming and J lost 4 bases; unmatched junction nucleotides: 17. The CDR3 protein is CATKRHLAGGPGETQYF. The CDR3 nucleotides read TGTGCCACCAAGCGTCATTTAGCGGGAGGGCCCGGAGAGACCCAGTACTTC.

The V call is TRBV4-3, the J call TRBJ2-7; the D gene is possibly TRBD1 (7 bases). V was cut by 3 bases and J by 3 bases, with 15 bases left in between. Germline CDR1 reads LGHNA; CDR2 reads YSLEER. The CDR3 consists of 15 residues. In nucleotides, the CDR3 is TGCGCCAGCAGCCAGCGGGACAGTGGGAACTACGAGCAGTACTTC. Translated: CASSQRDSGNYEQYF.

This sequence joins TRBV29-1 and TRBJ2-7, with 9 bases aligning to TRBD1. Germline lookup yields CDR1 SQVTM and CDR2 ANQGSEA. This CDR3 has 13 residues. V shed 3 bases, J shed 4 bases, and the junction held 4 bases outside the gene matches. Written as DNA, the CDR3 is TGCAGCGTTGATGGACAGGGGAGGTACGAGCAGTACTTC. This sequence encodes CSVDGQGRYEQYF.

The chain joins TRBV2 to TRBJ1-2; D may be TRBD1 (5 bases). V was shortened by 3 bases and J by 4 bases, with 12 bases between the two germline ends. This CDR3 comprises 14 residues. Germline CDR1 and CDR2: SNHLY and FYNNEI. CDR3 amino acids: CASSEGVNTYGYTF. The CDR3 region has the DNA TGTGCCAGCAGTGAGGGGGTGAATACCTATGGCTACACCTTC.

In this sample, this clonotype turned up a few times. V usage is TRBV3-1 and J usage is TRBJ1-2; D ambiguous. There are 13 residues in the CDR3. CDR1 is LGHDT and CDR2 is YNNKEL in the germline V gene (reference sequence). With 4 bases removed from V and 1 base from J, the gap between germline ends came to 7 bases. The CDR3 loop is CASSPDLNYGYTF. The CDR3 nucleotides read TGTGCCAGCAGCCCCGACCTTAACTATGGCTACACCTTC. The full variable domain, its missing parts supplied by reference TRBV3-1 and TRBJ1-2, is DTAVSQTPKYLVTQMGNDKSIKCEQNLGHDTMYWYKQDSKKFLKIMFSYNNKELIINETVPNRFSPKSPDKAHLNLHINSLELGDSAVYFCASSPDLNYGYTFGSGTRLTVV.

In this sample, this clonotype turned up once. The chain combines TRBV5-5 with TRBJ2-7; 12 nucleotides agree with TRBD2. The end of the DNA aligns better with TRBJ2-5, so the J call may be wrong. The CDR3 contains 18 residues. CDR1 is SGHKS and CDR2 is YYEKEE in the germline V gene (reference sequence). The CDR3 sequence is CASATAWSSGREKETQYF. In nucleotides, the CDR3 is TGTGCCAGCGCGACGGCTTGGTCTAGCGGGAGGGAAAAAGAGACCCAGTACTTC.

The table lists this clonotype with a count of one. The gene calls are TRBV6-1 and TRBJ1-1; D uncertain. This CDR3 comprises 13 residues. V lost 4 bases and J 11 bases, leaving 17 bases between the germline ends. Germline-derived CDR1 and CDR2 are MNHNS and SASEGT. The CDR3 nucleotides are TGTGCCAGCAGTGGCCCGCCTCTCCGCGTGGCTTTCTTT. Residues: CASSGPPLRVAFF.

This clonotype was found a few times. This sequence joins TRBV7-9 and TRBJ1-2; TRBD1 is a possible D gene (5 bases). This CDR3 spans 14 amino acids. Germline assignment: CDR1 SEHNR and CDR2 FQNEAQ (reference sequence). V lost 6 bases to trimming and J lost 3 bases, with 14 bases between them. The DNA of the CDR3 is TGTGCCAGCAGTAAACGGGGGAACGACTATGGCTACACCTTC. It encodes CASSKRGNDYGYTF. Using reference TRBV7-9 and TRBJ1-2 for the parts outside the CDR3, the full variable domain is DTGVSQNPRHKITKRGQNVTFRCDPISEHNRLYWYRQTLGQGPEFLTYFQNEAQLEKSRLLSDRFSAERPKGSFSTLEIQRTEQGDSAMYLCASSKRGNDYGYTFGSGTRLTVV.

Points on this clonotype: One end of the junction is discordant with germline, which a read error may explain. V and J are TRBV6-6 and TRBJ2-1; no definite D call. There are 16 residues in the CDR3. The germline V gene has CDR1 MNHNY and CDR2 SVGAGI (reference sequence). CDR3 bases: TGTGCCAGCAGCCCGCCGGGCGTAAGCTCCCACAATGAGCAGTTCTTC. Translated: CASSPPGVSSHNEQFF.

The chain is built from TRBV7-9 and TRBJ2-3, with 11 bases lining up with TRBD2. Germline V gives CDR1 SEHNR, CDR2 FQNEAQ (reference sequence). J gave up 2 bases and V 7 bases, and 14 bases lay outside the gene matches. The CDR3 is 18 amino acids. The CDR3 nucleotides read TGTGCCAGCAACCCGCACCGGGGACTAGCGGACATCACAGATACGCAGTATTTT. Its protein is CASNPHRGLADITDTQYF.

This chain uses TRBV4-3 with TRBJ2-7; D assignment may be TRBD1 or TRBD2 (5 bases each). The V gene's germline CDR1 is LGHNA and CDR2 YSLEER. The CDR3 is made up of 16 amino acids. With 0 bases removed from V and 1 base from J, the gap between germline ends came to 13 bases. This CDR3 reads CASSQDPRDGSYEQYF. DNA for the CDR3: TGCGCCAGCAGCCAAGACCCTCGGGACGGATCCTACGAGCAGTACTTC.

The genes are TRBV20-1 and TRBJ1-5; weak D call: TRBD1 (5 bases). V lost 6 bases, J lost 3 bases, and 12 bases lay in between. CDR1 and CDR2 (germline): DFQATT, SNEGSKA (reference sequence). This CDR3 spans 13 amino acids. The CDR3 region has the DNA TGCAGTGCACCTGACAGCTACAATCAGCCCCAGCATTTT. It encodes CSAPDSYNQPQHF.

In this sample, this clonotype turned up once. The chain employs TRBV29-1 and TRBJ2-1; 7 bases match TRBD1. Germline values: CDR1 SQVTM, CDR2 ANQGSEA. Trimming removed 4 bases from V and 5 bases from J; junction bases left unmatched: 8. CDR3 length equals 14 residues. The CDR3 loop is CSVGEGDSHNEQFF. CDR3 sequence (DNA): TGCAGCGTTGGTGAGGGGGACAGTCACAATGAGCAGTTCTTC.

The chain recombines TRBV6-5 with TRBJ2-3; TRBD1 might be the D (5 bases). The V end was cut by 6 bases, the J end by 0 bases, with 16 bases between. The CDR3 totals 16 residues. Germline V CDR1 and CDR2: MNHEY, SVGAGI. CDR3 residues: CASSKTTVASTDTQYF. The CDR3 DNA reads TGTGCCAGCAGCAAGACGACAGTCGCTAGCACAGATACGCAGTATTTT.

This clonotype was found a few times. This chain connects TRBV6-2 or TRBV6-3 to TRBJ2-1, with unresolved D. Trimming cost V 6 bases and J 11 bases, with 14 bases left between them. Germline CDR1 MNHEY, CDR2 SVGEGT. There are 12 residues in the CDR3. The CDR3 DNA sequence: TGTGCCAGCAGAACGTCAGCAGTTAAGCAGTTCTTC. It codes for CASRTSAVKQFF.

In the case of this clonotype: A much larger clone differs by one base, so this may be a read error. The chain recombines TRBV7-2 with TRBJ2-7; D not certain. There are 12 residues in the CDR3. Germline V gene data show CDR1 as SGHTA and CDR2 as FQGNSA. CDR3 bases: TGTGCCAGCAGCTTAGTCAACTACGAGCAGAACTTC. Residues: CASSLVNYEQNF.

This chain joins TRBV4-3 and TRBJ2-3; D is uncertain. The V gene lost 0 bases and the J gene lost 2 bases, with 9 bases spanning the gap. This CDR3 spans 15 amino acids. Germline CDR1 reads LGHNA; CDR2 reads YSLEER. The CDR3 reads CASSQDQVATDTQYF. CDR3 nucleotides: TGCGCCAGCAGCCAAGATCAGGTTGCCACAGATACGCAGTATTTT.

V gene TRBV12-3 or TRBV12-4 combines with J gene TRBJ2-1; 8 nucleotides agree with TRBD2. The CDR3 loop spans 15 amino acids. Trimming at V came to 3 bases and at J to 6 bases, leaving 7 bases not matched to a gene. The CDR3: CASSLGTSVGNEQFF. CDR3 DNA: TGTGCCAGCAGTTTGGGGACTAGTGTAGGCAATGAGCAGTTCTTC.

This chain links TRBV15 with TRBJ2-6; D not certain. CDR1 and CDR2 (germline): LNHNV, YYDKDF (reference sequence). This CDR3 is built from 14 residues. V lost 5 bases and J 1 base, leaving 6 bases between the germline ends. Written as DNA, the CDR3 is TGTGCCACCAGCTGGCAGTCTGGGGCCAACGTCCTGACTTTC. It is translated as CATSWQSGANVLTF.